These 7 T cell receptor beta chains came from one sample sequenced in a study of cytomegalovirus exposure and HLA in healthy donors. Primers: 60 Vbeta forward and 13 Jbeta reverse. Measured with immunoSEQ multiplex PCR; TCRdb has only the in-frame clones, and not every one. The repertoire has roughly 220,000 clones, around 86% of them found once; the top ten carry approximately 2.5%. Sequencing was performed on PBMCs. The receptors were gathered from a woman in her forties in good health and CMV-seronegative.

The gene calls are TRBV9 and TRBJ1-1; 7 nucleotides agree with TRBD1. V shed 2 bases and J 6 bases; nucleotides not matched to a gene: 7. The CDR3 contains 14 residues. Looked up from germline, CDR1 is SGDLS and CDR2 is YYNGEE. CDR3 DNA sequence: TGTGCCAGCAGCGTCGGACAGGCCACCTCTGAAGCTTTCTTT. This gives the protein CASSVGQATSEAFF.

The rearrangement links TRBV5-1 to TRBJ1-2, with D maybe TRBD1 (6 bases). Trimming removed 3 bases at V and 4 bases at J, with 13 bases between. Germline-derived CDR1 and CDR2 are SGHRS and YFSETQ. CDR3 length: 14 residues. CDR3 nucleotide sequence: TGCGCCAGCAGCTCGGACAGAGCGAGCTATGGCTACACCTTC. This sequence encodes CASSSDRASYGYTF.

The rearrangement joins TRBV29-1 to TRBJ1-5; 10 nucleotides agree with TRBD1. The CDR3 consists of 13 residues. J lost 3 bases, V lost 6 bases, and 2 bases had no gene match. Germline V gene sequence: CDR1 SQVTM, CDR2 ANQGSEA. The CDR3 sequence: CSVGQGDNQPQHF. The DNA of the CDR3 is TGCAGCGTCGGACAGGGGGACAATCAGCCCCAGCATTTT.

V is TRBV18 and J is TRBJ2-1; 9 bases fit TRBD2. Per germline, CDR1 KGHSH and CDR2 LQKENI. CDR3 length equals 17 residues. With V trimmed by 3 bases and J by 8 bases, 14 bases remained unmatched. DNA of the CDR3: TGTGCCAGCTCACCGGGTAGCGGGAGAAAAAACACTCATGAGCAGTTCTTC. It encodes CASSPGSGRKNTHEQFF.

This chain uses TRBV30 with TRBJ1-3; D call uncertain. Germline lookup yields CDR1 GTSNPN and CDR2 SVGIG (reference sequence). This CDR3 region has 15 residues. Trimming cost V 3 bases and J 9 bases, with 21 bases left between them. The CDR3 loop reads CAWSPDLHSGGTIYF. CDR3 bases: TGTGCCTGGAGCCCAGATTTGCACTCTGGAGGCACCATATATTTT.

This CDR3 reads CASSFPQTGGYEQYF. The CDR3, as DNA: TGTGCCAGCAGCTTTCCGCAGACAGGGGGTTACGAGCAGTACTTC. This rearrangement joins TRBV7-2 to TRBJ2-7; 9 nucleotides align to TRBD1. J gave up 4 bases and V 3 bases, and 7 bases lay outside the gene matches. The CDR3 length is 15 residues. CDR1 and CDR2 from the germline V gene are SGHTA and FQGNSA.

Note on this clone: One junction end disagrees with the germline gene, perhaps due to a read error. The sample contains more than one DNA sequence encoding this CDR3. The rearrangement links TRBV29-1 to TRBJ1-1; possibly TRBD1 for D (5 bases). Germline loops: CDR1 SQVTM, CDR2 ANQGSEA. The CDR3 totals 13 residues. In nucleotides, the CDR3 is TGTAGCGTTGACCTAAGGGGGAACACTGAAGCTTTCTTT. Translation: CSVDLRGNTEAFF.